Each of the 23 T cell receptor beta chains below was sequenced from the same sample in a study of T-cell memory formation after mild COVID-19. TCRdb passed the 5' RACE reads through MiXCR, listing each CDR3 protein once. This table has hundreds of thousands of distinct CDR3 sequences, about 20% appearing once. Sequencing input: PBMCs or a T cell subset sorted from them (not recorded which). These TCRs come from a man between 18 and 35 years old who had mild COVID-19 (a few samples of this study predate the infection). Cell type and time point are not known.

The CDR3 DNA reads TGTGCCAGCAGCCCAAGTTTCGTCACAGATACGCAGTATTTT. Encoded protein: CASSPSFVTDTQYF. The chain recombines TRBV3-1 with TRBJ2-3; D call uncertain. V lost 4 bases and J lost 2, with 10 bases in between. Germline V gene data show CDR1 as LGHDT and CDR2 as YNNKEL (reference sequence). There are 14 residues in the CDR3.

The chain has TRBV5-5 and TRBJ2-5; D possibly corresponds to TRBD1 (6 bases). This CDR3 has 14 amino acids. CDR1 is SGHKS and CDR2 is YYEKEE in the germline V gene (reference sequence). Trimming stripped 6 bases from V and 5 bases from J, with 17 bases between. Here the CDR3 reads CASTTPRGIETQYF. In nucleotides, the CDR3 is TGTGCCAGCACCACGCCGAGGGGGATTGAGACCCAGTACTTC.

This sequence joins TRBV5-1 and TRBJ2-3, with D possibly being TRBD2 (5 bases). Germline CDR1 SGHRS, CDR2 YFSETQ. The V and J ends lost 0 bases and 5 bases respectively, with 10 bases between them. This CDR3 comprises 14 residues. In DNA form, the CDR3 reads TGCGCCAGCAGCTTGGCCGGGGTAGAAGATACGCAGTATTTT. It is translated as CASSLAGVEDTQYF.

This clonotype occurred a few times. This rearrangement joins TRBV19 to TRBJ2-1; either TRBD1 or TRBD2 may supply D (5 bases each). Trimming took 5 bases from V and 1 from J, leaving 15 bases between them. Germline V lookup: CDR1 LNHDA, CDR2 SQIVND (reference sequence). The CDR3 consists of 16 residues. CDR3 amino acids: CASSLRGAPSYNEQFF. The CDR3 DNA follows: TGTGCCAGTAGTTTGAGAGGGGCGCCGTCCTACAATGAGCAGTTCTTC.

There are a few counts of this clonotype. The V call is TRBV28, the J call TRBJ1-2, with D perhaps matching TRBD1 (5 bases). V was clipped by 5 bases and J by 5 bases, with 30 bases between them. The CDR3 contains 19 residues. Germline CDR1 and CDR2: MDHEN and SYDVKM. The CDR3 region is CASSQNLQPRSSGLYGYTF. CDR3 DNA sequence: TGTGCCAGCAGTCAAAATCTCCAACCAAGATCTTCAGGGTTGTATGGCTACACCTTC.

This clonotype was seen just once. This sequence joins TRBV20-1 and TRBJ1-2; the D gene is possibly TRBD1 (5 bases). V lost 4 bases and J lost 0, with 9 bases in between. This CDR3 has 13 amino acids. Per germline, CDR1 DFQATT and CDR2 SNEGSKA (reference sequence). The CDR3 DNA follows: TGCAGTGCTACGACAGTCTCTAACTATGGCTACACCTTC. Translated, it gives CSATTVSNYGYTF.

The CDR3 here is CASSVGQGQETQYF. CDR3 sequence (DNA): TGTGCCAGCAGCGTAGGGCAGGGTCAAGAGACCCAGTACTTC. The V and J genes are TRBV9 and TRBJ2-5; TRBD1 is a possible D gene (5 bases). The CDR3 totals 14 residues. Trimming pared 0 bases from V and 2 bases from J, leaving 8 bases between. Germline V CDR1 and CDR2: SGDLS, YYNGEE. Filled out from reference TRBV9 and TRBJ2-5, the complete variable domain reads DSGVTQTPKHLITATGQRVTLRCSPRSGDLSVYWYQQSLDQGLQFLIQYYNGEERAKGNILERFSAQQFPDLHSELNLSSLELGDSALYFCASSVGQGQETQYFGPGTRLLVL.

This clonotype was picked up a small number of times. J is TRBJ2-7 and V is TRBV7-2; the D gene is possibly TRBD2 (7 bases). Trimming left V 3 bases short and J 6 bases short, with 12 bases between. This CDR3 is built from 13 residues. Germline loops: CDR1 SGHTA, CDR2 FQGNSA. CDR3 region: CASSFTGGAEQYV. CDR3 nucleotides: TGTGCCAGCAGCTTCACTGGGGGGGCCGAGCAGTACGTC.

The V call is TRBV7-2, the J call TRBJ1-2; D unclear. The CDR3 is made up of 14 amino acids. With 1 base removed from V and 2 bases from J, the gap between germline ends came to 8 bases. Germline CDR1 reads SGHTA; CDR2 reads FQGNSA. The chain's CDR3 is CASSLVPGNYGYTF. DNA for the CDR3: TGTGCCAGCAGCTTAGTCCCGGGGAACTATGGCTACACCTTC.

The V gene is TRBV4-1, the J gene TRBJ1-4; D not certain. The V end lost 1 base, the J end lost 8 bases, and 11 bases lay between the germline ends. The germline V gene has CDR1 MGHRA and CDR2 YSYEKL. This CDR3 spans 14 amino acids. CDR3 sequence reads: CASSQGQAGEKLFF. As DNA, the CDR3 is TGCGCCAGCAGCCAAGGGCAGGCGGGAGAAAAACTGTTTTTT.

Only a few counts were recorded for this clonotype. The chain couples TRBV5-1 to TRBJ2-7; unclear D gene. Germline CDR1 reads SGHRS; CDR2 reads YFSETQ. Trimming took 4 bases from V and 3 from J, leaving 11 bases between them. The CDR3 has 13 amino acids. The CDR3 DNA reads as TGCGCCAGCAGCCAGGATCCCTTCTACGAGCAGTACGTC. Translating it yields CASSQDPFYEQYV.

The chain combines TRBV24-1 with TRBJ1-1; TRBD1 aligns across 8 bases. This CDR3 comprises 13 residues. Looked up from germline, CDR1 is KGHDR and CDR2 is SFDVKD. J gave up 4 bases and V 6 bases, and 3 bases lay outside the gene matches. The DNA for the CDR3 is TGTGCCACCAGTTCGGACAGGGTCACTGAAGCTTTCTTT. It translates to CATSSDRVTEAFF.

This chain joins TRBV5-6 and TRBJ1-1; tentative D call: TRBD1 (5 bases). Germline loops: CDR1 SGHDT, CDR2 YYEEEE. The CDR3 runs 14 residues. The ends were cut back, 6 bases at V and 6 bases at J, with 18 bases in the middle. The CDR3 protein is CASNRDRRDSEAFF. The CDR3 DNA reads TGTGCCAGCAACCGGGACCGGAGAGACTCTGAAGCTTTCTTT. The full variable domain, in which reference TRBV5-6 and TRBJ1-1 provide the parts outside the CDR3, is DAGVTQSPTHLIKTRGQQVTLRCSPKSGHDTVSWYQQALGQGPQFIFQYYEEEERQRGNFPDRFSGHQFPNYSSELNVNALLLGDSALYLCASNRDRRDSEAFFGQGTRLTVV.

This clonotype was seen a few times. This chain connects TRBV5-1 to TRBJ1-5; D may be TRBD1 (5 bases). V was pared by 0 bases and J by 3 bases, with 10 bases between. Per the germline V gene, CDR1 is SGHRS and CDR2 is YFSETQ. The length of the CDR3 is 15 residues. CDR3 region: CASSLGDSLNQPQHF. DNA for the CDR3: TGCGCCAGCAGCTTGGGAGACAGCCTCAATCAGCCCCAGCATTTT.

The chain carries TRBV5-1 and TRBJ2-5; D is ambiguous. Trimming shortened V by 3 bases and J by 1 base, and 10 bases separated the two germline ends. The germline V gene encodes CDR1 SGHRS and CDR2 YFSETQ. CDR3 length: 14 residues. DNA of the CDR3: TGCGCCAGCAGCTCAAGGGTGGGCCAAGAGACCCAGTACTTC. Translating it yields CASSSRVGQETQYF.

V is TRBV9 and J is TRBJ2-3; possible D gene TRBD2, 6 bases. V was trimmed by 2 bases and J by 2 bases, leaving 12 bases between them. This CDR3 is 15 amino acids long. The V gene's germline CDR1 is SGDLS and CDR2 YYNGEE. CDR3 in amino acids: CASSVAGSTTDTQYF. The CDR3 DNA reads as TGTGCCAGCAGCGTTGCGGGATCGACCACAGATACGCAGTATTTT.

This clonotype was seen a handful of times. The chain is built from TRBV12-3 or TRBV12-4 and TRBJ2-7, with no clear D. This CDR3 has 13 residues. V was shortened by 4 bases and J by 7 bases, with 14 bases between the two germline ends. The CDR3 nucleotides are TGTGCCAGCAGTTGGGATACGGGTCGGGAGCAGTACTTC. Protein sequence: CASSWDTGREQYF.

This rearrangement joins TRBV6-5 to TRBJ2-2; a possible D gene is TRBD1 (6 bases). V dropped 6 bases and J dropped 4 bases, with 12 bases sitting between them. This CDR3 has 14 amino acids. Germline V gene data show CDR1 as MNHEY and CDR2 as SVGAGI. CDR3 nucleotides: TGTGCCAGCAGCGCGTCCAGGGGCACCGGGGAGCTGTTTTTT. It translates to CASSASRGTGELFF.

This clonotype turned up a few times. The CDR3 is CASSLAANEQYV. The CDR3 region has the DNA TGTGCCAGCAGCCTAGCGGCAAACGAGCAGTACGTC. The chain is built from TRBV7-8 and TRBJ2-7; 7 positions agree with TRBD2. The CDR3 has 12 residues. Germline-derived CDR1 and CDR2 are SGHVS and FQNEAQ.

In regard to this clonotype: One end of the junction varies from germline; a read error may be responsible. This chain uses TRBV29-1 with TRBJ2-3; D is undetermined. Germline values: CDR1 SQVTM, CDR2 ANQGSEA. CDR3 length: 15 residues. CDR3 nucleotide sequence: TGCAGCGTTGAAGGGTCATGGGTCAGCACAGATACGCAGTGTTTT. Translating gives CSVEGSWVSTDTQCF.

This clonotype was observed at least ten times. The CDR3 bases are TGCGCCAGCAGGCAGGGACAGGGTTTTCGCGTGAACACTGAAGCTTTCTTT. It translates to CASRQGQGFRVNTEAFF. This chain joins TRBV4-1 and TRBJ1-1; 9 bases map to TRBD1. V gave up 6 bases and J gave up 0 bases; unmatched junction bases: 11. Per germline, CDR1 MGHRA and CDR2 YSYEKL. The CDR3 has 17 residues.

The V call is TRBV5-1, the J call TRBJ1-6, with TRBD1 identical over 10 bases. Germline trimming cut 4 bases from V and 10 bases from J; bases unmatched to any gene: 8. In germline, CDR1 is SGHRS, CDR2 YFSETQ. This CDR3 comprises 15 residues. Written as DNA, the CDR3 is TGCGCCAGCAGCCCGAAGGGGACAGGGGCCTCACCCCTCCACTTT. Protein sequence: CASSPKGTGASPLHF. Supplemented by reference TRBV5-1 and TRBJ1-6, the full variable domain reads KAGVTQTPRYLIKTRGQQVTLSCSPISGHRSVSWYQQTPGQGLQFLFEYFSETQRNKGNFPGRFSGRQFSNSRSEMNVSTLELGDSALYLCASSPKGTGASPLHFGNGTRLTVT.

J is TRBJ1-4 and V is TRBV20-1; D call uncertain. The CDR3 extends over 13 amino acids. Germline V gene sequence: CDR1 DFQATT, CDR2 SNEGSKA (reference sequence). Trimming cost V 3 bases and J 13 bases, with 18 bases left between them. CDR3 loop: CSASPAGPGSLFF. The CDR3 DNA follows: TGCAGTGCTAGCCCGGCAGGTCCGGGCTCACTGTTTTTT.